This is a list of T cell receptor beta chains from one sample in a study of T-cell memory formation after mild COVID-19. TCRdb re-derived calls from the 5' RACE reads in MiXCR, one entry per CDR3 protein. The table has 300,000 to 350,000 distinct CDR3 sequences, approximately 15% seen once. Sequenced input: PBMCs or a T cell subset sorted from them (not recorded which). The receptors stem from a man aged 18 to 35 who had mild COVID-19 (a few samples of this study predate the infection). Cell type and time point are not known. Both conserved end residues are part of each CDR3.

V	J	CDR3
TRBV20-1	TRBJ2-3	CSARDPQGAPDTQYF
TRBV6-1	TRBJ2-2	CASSDPPDRVPTGELFF
TRBV7-3	TRBJ2-1	CASSPSRGAGDEQFF
TRBV9	TRBJ2-1	CASSEGQGLPEQFF
TRBV4-3	TRBJ2-3	CASSQAVQGLNTQYF
TRBV7-3	TRBJ2-1	CASSRHTGQEQFF
TRBV20-1	TRBJ1-3	CSAPNSGNTIYF
TRBV6-2/TRBV6-3	TRBJ1-5	CASGGRDRHNQPQHF
TRBV20-1	TRBJ1-2	CSAIETSNYGYTF
TRBV7-2	TRBJ1-2	CASSLELGDYGYTF
TRBV5-1	TRBJ2-3	CASSSREGQGEDTQYF
TRBV7-9	TRBJ2-3	CASSPIRGAPDTQYF
TRBV6-5	TRBJ2-3	CASSYVRTGVAGDTQYF
TRBV5-1	TRBJ2-1	CASSSDRNEQFF
TRBV12-3/TRBV12-4	TRBJ1-2	CASSLIGVKGYTF
TRBV5-1	TRBJ2-5	CASSPFSVGETQYF
TRBV12-3/TRBV12-4	TRBJ2-3	CASSPRLAGAGDTQYF
TRBV6-2/TRBV6-3	TRBJ1-5	CASSYGGVIESQHF